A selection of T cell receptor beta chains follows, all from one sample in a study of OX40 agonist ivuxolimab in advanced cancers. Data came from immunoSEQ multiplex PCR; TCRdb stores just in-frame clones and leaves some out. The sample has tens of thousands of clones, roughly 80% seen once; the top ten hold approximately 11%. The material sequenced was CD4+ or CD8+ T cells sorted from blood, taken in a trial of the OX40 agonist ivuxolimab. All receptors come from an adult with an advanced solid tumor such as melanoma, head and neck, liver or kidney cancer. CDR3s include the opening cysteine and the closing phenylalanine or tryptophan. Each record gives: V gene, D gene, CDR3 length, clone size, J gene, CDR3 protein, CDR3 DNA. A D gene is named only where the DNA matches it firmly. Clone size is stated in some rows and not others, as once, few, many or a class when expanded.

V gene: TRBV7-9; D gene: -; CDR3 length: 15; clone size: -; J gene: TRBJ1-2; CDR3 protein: CASSLELGGTYGYTF; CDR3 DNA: TGTGCCAGCAGCTTAGAGCTCGGGGGGACCTATGGCTACACCTTC
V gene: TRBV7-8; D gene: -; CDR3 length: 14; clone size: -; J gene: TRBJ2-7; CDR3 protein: CASSLVNFGGEQYF; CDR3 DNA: TGTGCCAGCAGCTTAGTCAACTTCGGGGGCGAGCAGTACTTC
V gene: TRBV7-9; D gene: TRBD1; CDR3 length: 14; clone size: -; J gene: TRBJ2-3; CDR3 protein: CASSTDRGADTQYF; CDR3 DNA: TGTGCCAGCAGTACAGACAGGGGGGCAGATACGCAGTATTTT
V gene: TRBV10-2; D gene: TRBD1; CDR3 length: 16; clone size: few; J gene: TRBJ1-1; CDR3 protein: CASSESEGSGGTEAFF; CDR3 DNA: TGCGCCAGCAGTGAGTCCGAGGGGTCAGGGGGCACTGAAGCTTTCTTT
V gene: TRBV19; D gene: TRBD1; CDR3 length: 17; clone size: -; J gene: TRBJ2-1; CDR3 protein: CASSIGADRGSWNEQFF; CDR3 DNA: TGTGCCAGTAGTATAGGGGCGGACAGGGGAAGTTGGAATGAGCAGTTCTTC
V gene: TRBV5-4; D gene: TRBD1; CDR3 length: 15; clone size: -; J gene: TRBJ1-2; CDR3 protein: CASRETGAGAGGYTF; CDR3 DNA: TGTGCCAGTAGGGAGACAGGGGCCGGGGCGGGTGGCTACACCTTC
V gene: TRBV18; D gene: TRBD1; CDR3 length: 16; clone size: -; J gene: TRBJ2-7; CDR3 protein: CASSSIPGQGVHEQYF; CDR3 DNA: TGTGCCAGCTCTTCAATCCCGGGACAGGGTGTCCACGAGCAGTACTTC
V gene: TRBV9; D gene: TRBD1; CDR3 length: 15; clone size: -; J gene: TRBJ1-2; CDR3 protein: CASSVEGRGLYGYTF; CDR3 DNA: TGTGCCAGCAGCGTAGAGGGCAGGGGGTTGTATGGCTACACCTTC
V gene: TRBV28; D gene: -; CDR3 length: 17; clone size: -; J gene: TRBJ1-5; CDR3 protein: CASSTSWGISSNQPQHF; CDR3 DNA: TGTGCCAGCAGTACCTCCTGGGGAATATCGAGCAATCAGCCCCAGCATTTT
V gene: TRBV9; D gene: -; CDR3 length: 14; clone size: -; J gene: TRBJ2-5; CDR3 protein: CASSLRGREETQYF; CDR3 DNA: TGTGCCAGCAGTTTAAGGGGCCGGGAAGAGACCCAGTACTTC
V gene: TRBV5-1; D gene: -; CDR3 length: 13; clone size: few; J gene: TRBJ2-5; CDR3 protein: CASSQGNQETQYF; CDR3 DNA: TGCGCCAGCAGCCAGGGAAACCAAGAGACCCAGTACTTC
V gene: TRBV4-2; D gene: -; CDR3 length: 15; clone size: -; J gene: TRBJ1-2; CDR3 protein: CASSQGGSGDYGYTF; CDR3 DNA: TGTGCCAGCAGCCAAGGTGGGAGTGGGGACTATGGCTACACCTTC
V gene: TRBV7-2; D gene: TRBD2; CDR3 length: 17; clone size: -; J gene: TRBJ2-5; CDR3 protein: CASSAQLAGGIGETQYF; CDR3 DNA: TGTGCCAGCAGCGCACAACTAGCGGGAGGTATAGGGGAGACCCAGTACTTC
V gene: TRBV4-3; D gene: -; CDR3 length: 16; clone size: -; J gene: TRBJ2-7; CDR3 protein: CASSQGTGQNSYEQYF; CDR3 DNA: TGCGCCAGCAGCCAAGGGACCGGACAAAACTCCTACGAGCAGTACTTC
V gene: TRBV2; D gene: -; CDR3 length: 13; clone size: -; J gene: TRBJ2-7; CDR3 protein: CASSDRASYEQYF; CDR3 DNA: TGTGCCAGCAGTGACAGGGCCTCCTACGAGCAGTACTTC
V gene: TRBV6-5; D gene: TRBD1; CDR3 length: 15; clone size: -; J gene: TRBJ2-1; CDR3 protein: CASRGRTGAYNEQFF; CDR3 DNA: TGTGCCAGCAGGGGGAGGACAGGGGCCTACAATGAGCAGTTCTTC
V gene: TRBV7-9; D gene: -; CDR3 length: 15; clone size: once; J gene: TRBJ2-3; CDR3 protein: CASSLGTGNTDTQYF; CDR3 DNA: TGTGCCAGCAGCTTAGGCACAGGGAACACAGATACGCAGTATTTT
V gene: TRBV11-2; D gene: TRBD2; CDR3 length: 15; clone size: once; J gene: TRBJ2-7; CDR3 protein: CASSLERLAVGEQYF; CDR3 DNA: TGTGCCAGCAGCTTAGAGAGACTAGCCGTAGGCGAGCAGTACTTC
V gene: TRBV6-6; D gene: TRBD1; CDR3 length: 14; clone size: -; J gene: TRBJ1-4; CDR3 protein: CASSTGTGGEKLFF; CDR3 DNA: TGTGCCAGCAGTACCGGGACAGGGGGCGAAAAACTGTTTTTT
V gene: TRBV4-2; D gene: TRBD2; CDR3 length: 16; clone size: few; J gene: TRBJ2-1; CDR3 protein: CASSQGTSGTYNEQFF; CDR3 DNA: TGTGCCAGCAGCCAAGGGACTAGCGGCACCTACAATGAGCAGTTCTTC
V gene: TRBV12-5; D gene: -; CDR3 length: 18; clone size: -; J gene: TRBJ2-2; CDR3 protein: CASGLVLGGHANTGELFF; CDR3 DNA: TGTGCTAGTGGTTTGGTCCTCGGGGGCCACGCGAACACCGGGGAGCTGTTTTTT
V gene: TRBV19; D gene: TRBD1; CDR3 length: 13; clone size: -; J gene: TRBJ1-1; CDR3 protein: CASSRTGGVRAFF; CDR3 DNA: TGTGCCAGTAGCCGGACAGGGGGCGTGAGAGCTTTCTTT
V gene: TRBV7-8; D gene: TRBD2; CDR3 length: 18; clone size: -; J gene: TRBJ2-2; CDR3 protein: CASSPRVAGAMNTGELFF; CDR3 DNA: TGTGCCAGCAGCCCGAGGGTAGCGGGGGCTATGAACACCGGGGAGCTGTTTTTT
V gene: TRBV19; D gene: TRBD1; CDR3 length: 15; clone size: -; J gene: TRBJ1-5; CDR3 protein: CASSRTGDSNQPQHF; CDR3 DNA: TGTGCCAGTAGTCGGACAGGGGATAGCAATCAGCCCCAGCATTTT
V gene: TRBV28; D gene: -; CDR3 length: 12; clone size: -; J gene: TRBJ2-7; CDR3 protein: CASNQGGYEQYF; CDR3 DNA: TGTGCCAGCAATCAGGGGGGGTACGAGCAGTACTTC
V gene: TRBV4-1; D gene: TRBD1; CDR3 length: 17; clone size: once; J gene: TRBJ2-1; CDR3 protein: CASSQDRGTGSYNEQFF; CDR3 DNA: TGCGCCAGCAGCCAAGATAGGGGGACAGGATCCTACAATGAGCAGTTCTTC
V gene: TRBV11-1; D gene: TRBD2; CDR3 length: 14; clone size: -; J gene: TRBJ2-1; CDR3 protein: CASSLLAERNEQFF; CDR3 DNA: TGTGCCAGCAGCTTGCTAGCGGAGCGAAATGAGCAGTTCTTC
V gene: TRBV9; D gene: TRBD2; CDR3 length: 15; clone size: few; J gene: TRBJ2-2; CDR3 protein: CASSPSGGNTGELFF; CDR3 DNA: TGTGCCAGCAGCCCAAGCGGGGGTAACACCGGGGAGCTGTTTTTT
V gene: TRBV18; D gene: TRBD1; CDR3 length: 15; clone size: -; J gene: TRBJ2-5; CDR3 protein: CASSFSQGHQETQYF; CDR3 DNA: TGTGCCAGCTCATTTTCACAGGGGCACCAAGAGACCCAGTACTTC
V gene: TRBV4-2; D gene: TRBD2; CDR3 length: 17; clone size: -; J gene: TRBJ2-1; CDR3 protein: CASSQDPTSGRSNEQFF; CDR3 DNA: TGTGCCAGCAGCCAAGATCCTACTAGCGGGAGATCCAATGAGCAGTTCTTC
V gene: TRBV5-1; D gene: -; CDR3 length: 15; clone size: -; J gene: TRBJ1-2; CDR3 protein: CASSLVPGETYGYTF; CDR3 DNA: TGCGCCAGCAGCTTGGTTCCGGGTGAGACCTATGGCTACACCTTC